This T cell receptor beta chain appears in the sequencing data of a study of shared clonotypes between healthy human individuals. Assay used: immunoSEQ multiplex PCR; TCRdb lists only in-frame clones, some missing. The repertoire has fewer than 3 million clones, roughly 92% of them found once; the top ten carry 0.3% to 0.45%. The CDR3 length is 13 residues. Germline V gives CDR1 SGHNT, CDR2 YENEEA. Between the trimmed V and J ends, which lost 5 bases and 0 bases, there was a span of 5 bases. Nashville, Tennessee was home to all donors, each a Caucasian adult. The sequence was collected from a man aged 18 to 30 in good health. Some clones in this sample may be carry-over from other donors' samples. This rearrangement joins TRBV11-3 to TRBJ2-1; TRBD2 might be the D (5 bases). Sequenced: naive CD4+ T cells from PBMCs. The subset was: CD45RA+ positively selected. In DNA, the CDR3 is TGTGCCAGCAGCGCGGGCTCCTACAATGAGCAGTTCTTC. It encodes CASSAGSYNEQFF. Full variable domain (rest looked up from reference TRBV11-3 and TRBJ2-1): EAGVVQSPRYKIIEKKQPVAFWCNPISGHNTLYWYLQNLGQGPELLIRYENEEAVDDSQLPKDRFSAERLKGVDSTLKIQPAELGDSAVYLCASSAGSYNEQFFGPGTRLTVL.